This T cell receptor beta chain derives from a study of T cell clones after liver transplantation. Study at large: Immunosuppression withdrawal was tried within 2 years after liver transplantation in this trial. Post-transplant blood was tracked for graft-donor-reactive T cell clones identified in a pre-transplant mixed lymphocyte reaction. Study conclusions and caveats: Migration into the graft, not deletion, may explain lost graft donor-reactive T cells. In 5 of 8 subjects, circulating graft-donor-reactive CD4 TCRbeta sequences fell significantly after transplant.

The CDR3 extends over 14 amino acids. Trimming stripped 3 bases from V and 2 bases from J, with 11 bases between. Per the germline V gene, CDR1 is LGHNA and CDR2 is YSLEER. Here immunoSEQ multiplex PCR was the method, and the copy in TCRdb shows in-frame clones only, minus some. The sample lists about 53,000 clones; about four fifths were seen once. Of note for this clone: Its specificity is unknown.

The source is a human donor who received a liver transplant. The material was CD4+ T cells from blood, obtained before liver transplant. The genes are TRBV4-3 and TRBJ2-7; tentatively, D is TRBD1 (6 bases). CDR3 nucleotide sequence: TGCGCCAGCAGCCAGGAAAAGGGGGCCTACGAGCAGTACTTC. Its protein is CASSQEKGAYEQYF.